This TCR beta chain was sequenced during a study of blood T cells in healthy people across ages. Primed by a sample-barcoded 5' primer and a J-beta primer mix, a second PCR proceeded for about 6 to 11 cycles. TCRdb analysed the 5' RACE reads with MiXCR anew, one entry per CDR3 protein. The sample consists of hundreds of thousands of distinct CDR3 sequences, 25% to 35% of them appearing once. Trimming took off 3 bases at V and 1 base at J, with 8 bases between the two ends. Germline V gives CDR1 DFQATT, CDR2 SNEGSKA (reference sequence). This CDR3 has 13 residues. This clonotype was sampled from an elderly woman in good health. The chain carries TRBV20-1 and TRBJ2-3, with D perhaps TRBD1 (6 bases). The specimen was blood. The CDR3 protein is CSASPGGTDTQYF. In DNA form, the CDR3 reads TGCAGTGCTAGCCCAGGGGGCACAGATACGCAGTATTTT.